One sample yielded the 14 T cell receptor beta chains listed below, sequenced in a study of blood T cell repertoires in COVID-19. Only in-frame clones appear in the TCRdb table, and some are missing; sequencing was by immunoSEQ multiplex PCR. Of roughly 700,000 clones listed, over 80% are singletons. The material sequenced was peripheral blood. These TCRs come from a young woman with acute or convalescent COVID-19.

This chain links TRBV4-3 with TRBJ2-6, with 8 bases fitting TRBD1. J was trimmed by 1 base and V by 4 bases; bases with no gene match: 6. This CDR3 has 17 residues. Looked up from germline, CDR1 is LGHNA and CDR2 is YSLEER. The CDR3 nucleotides are TGCGCCAGCAGCCGGGGTGACAGGGGTTCTGGGGCCAACGTCCTGACTTTC. Residues: CASSRGDRGSGANVLTF.

The V gene is TRBV19, the J gene TRBJ1-3; D possibly corresponds to TRBD1 (5 bases). Looked up from germline, CDR1 is LNHDA and CDR2 is SQIVND (reference sequence). Trimming removed 5 bases at V and 10 bases at J, with 9 bases between. This CDR3 has 11 amino acids. The CDR3 DNA follows: TGTGCCAGTAGTTTGGAGGGGACCATATATTTT. This sequence encodes CASSLEGTIYF.

The CDR3 reads CAWGSYTQGNYGYTF. The CDR3 nucleotides are TGTGCCTGGGGTTCCTATACACAGGGGAACTATGGCTACACCTTC. The genes are TRBV30 and TRBJ1-2, with 7 bases identical to TRBD1. Germline-derived CDR1 and CDR2 are GTSNPN and SVGIG (reference sequence). The ends lost 5 bases at V and 2 bases at J; junction bases unmatched: 11. The CDR3 is 15 amino acids.

V is TRBV9 and J is TRBJ1-4; 7 bases are a match to TRBD1. CDR1 is SGDLS and CDR2 is YYNGEE in the germline V gene. The CDR3 length is 14 residues. J lost 6 bases, V lost 4 bases, and 6 bases had no gene match. The CDR3 protein is CASSPRTGDEKLFF. Written as DNA, the CDR3 is TGTGCCAGCAGCCCCCGGACAGGAGATGAAAAACTGTTTTTT.

The chain recombines TRBV14 with TRBJ1-2; 7 bases fit TRBD1. V lost 4 bases, J lost 5 bases, and 7 bases stayed unmatched. Germline CDR1 SGHDN, CDR2 FVKESK. The CDR3 length is 14 residues. CDR3 sequence reads: CASSPGGPGYGYTF. The CDR3 nucleotides read TGTGCCAGCAGCCCAGGGGGACCCGGTTATGGCTACACCTTC.

The chain couples TRBV27 to TRBJ2-7, with no clear D. V lost 2 bases, J lost 7 bases, and 6 bases lay in between. The CDR3 length is 11 residues. CDR1 MNHEY and CDR2 SMNVEV come from the germline V gene (reference sequence). As DNA, the CDR3 is TGTGCCAGCAGTTTAGGAGTGGAGCAGTACTTC. Translated: CASSLGVEQYF.

This chain joins TRBV7-2 and TRBJ1-1, with D possibly matching TRBD1 (6 bases). The CDR3 is 14 amino acids. Germline V CDR1 and CDR2: SGHTA, FQGNSA. Trimming pared 6 bases from V and 1 base from J, leaving 12 bases between. CDR3 region: CASRGSGANTEAFF. The CDR3 region has the DNA TGTGCCAGCAGGGGTTCAGGGGCGAACACTGAAGCTTTCTTT.

The chain is built from TRBV30 and TRBJ2-3; no firm D call. The CDR3 is 15 residues long. Germline loops: CDR1 GTSNPN, CDR2 SVGIG (reference sequence). V lost 0 bases and J 2 bases, leaving 12 bases between the germline ends. CDR3 loop: CAWSVGRLATDTQYF. CDR3 coding DNA: TGTGCCTGGAGTGTGGGCAGATTGGCCACAGATACGCAGTATTTT.

The J gene is TRBJ2-7, the V gene TRBV29-1, with D perhaps matching TRBD2 (5 bases). Germline V gene data show CDR1 as SQVTM and CDR2 as ANQGSEA. The CDR3 loop spans 15 amino acids. V lost 0 bases and J 4 bases, leaving 16 bases between the germline ends. CDR3: CSVEEGFRGTYEQYF. CDR3 nucleotide sequence: TGCAGCGTTGAAGAAGGATTCCGGGGTACATACGAGCAGTACTTC.

The V and J genes are TRBV7-2 and TRBJ1-3, with TRBD1 matching 9 bases. V shed 5 bases, J shed 4 bases, and the junction held 6 bases outside the gene matches. The germline V gene encodes CDR1 SGHTA and CDR2 FQGNSA. There are 15 residues in the CDR3. The CDR3 region is CASSTDRGLGNTIYF. For the CDR3, the DNA is TGTGCCAGCAGCACGGACAGGGGTTTAGGAAACACCATATATTTT. Supplemented by reference TRBV7-2 and TRBJ1-3, the full variable domain reads GAGVSQSPSNKVTEKGKDVELRCDPISGHTALYWYRQSLGQGLEFLIYFQGNSAPDKSGLPSDRFSAERTGGSVSTLTIQRTQQEDSAVYLCASSTDRGLGNTIYFGEGSWLTVV.

The chain has TRBV19 and TRBJ1-5; 7 positions agree with TRBD1. CDR1 and CDR2 (germline): LNHDA, SQIVND (reference sequence). The CDR3 has 16 residues. V trimming: 6 bases; J trimming: 5 bases; junction bases outside the gene matches: 13. For the CDR3, the DNA is TGTGCCAGTAGGGAACAGGGGTTGAGGGGGGATCAGCCCCAGCATTTT. Translated: CASREQGLRGDQPQHF.

This chain joins TRBV12-2 and TRBJ1-2. TRBV12-2 is reported as a pseudogene. This CDR3 has 12 residues. CDR3 residues: CASRLTNYGYTF. CDR3 nucleotide sequence: TGTGCAAGTAGACTTACTAACTATGGCTACACCTTC.

This clone was counted between two and nine times. The V gene is TRBV19, the J gene TRBJ2-7; 9 bases map to TRBD1. The CDR3 sequence is 16 residues long. V shed 4 bases and J 5 bases; nucleotides not matched to a gene: 12. The germline gives CDR1 LNHDA, CDR2 SQIVND (reference sequence). This CDR3 is CASSKLPGQGRDEQYF. The CDR3 DNA follows: TGTGCCAGTAGTAAGCTCCCGGGACAGGGAAGGGACGAGCAGTACTTC.

The chain couples TRBV5-1 to TRBJ1-2; possible D gene TRBD1, 6 bases. Germline assignment: CDR1 SGHRS and CDR2 YFSETQ. Trimming took 3 bases from V and 4 from J, leaving 19 bases between them. This CDR3 is built from 16 residues. In DNA, the CDR3 is TGCGCCAGCAGCTGGGACATTTCCCCGGGGGGCTATGGCTACACCTTC. Translation gives CASSWDISPGGYGYTF.